This TCR beta chain was retrieved from a study of spatial heterogeneity in lung cancer. About this clonotype: The antigen is unknown.

TCRdb recomputed calls from the 5' RACE reads with MiXCR, one row per CDR3 protein. The table has 50,000 to 65,000 distinct CDR3 sequences, roughly 8% seen once; the top ten hold roughly 16%. Time point: sample taken at primary tumor resection. Unsorted whole RNA of tumor, nontumor lung or frozen PBMC was sequenced. Samples were donated by 72 untreated early-stage non-small cell lung cancer patients. Trimming shortened V by 5 bases and J by 7 bases, and 17 bases separated the two germline ends. There are 14 residues in the CDR3. Notes on the study in general: Whereas they appeared in blood less at follow-up, ubiquitous expanded tumor TCRs appeared there more at resection.

Source: PBMCs, taken at surgery. The chain employs TRBV12-3 or TRBV12-4 and TRBJ1-1, with D possibly TRBD1 on 5 matching bases. This clonotype originated in a female donor with early-stage non-small cell lung cancer. This chain's CDR3 is CASSTGDRLIEAFF. The CDR3 bases are TGTGCCAGCAGTACCGGAGACAGACTAATTGAAGCTTTCTTT.